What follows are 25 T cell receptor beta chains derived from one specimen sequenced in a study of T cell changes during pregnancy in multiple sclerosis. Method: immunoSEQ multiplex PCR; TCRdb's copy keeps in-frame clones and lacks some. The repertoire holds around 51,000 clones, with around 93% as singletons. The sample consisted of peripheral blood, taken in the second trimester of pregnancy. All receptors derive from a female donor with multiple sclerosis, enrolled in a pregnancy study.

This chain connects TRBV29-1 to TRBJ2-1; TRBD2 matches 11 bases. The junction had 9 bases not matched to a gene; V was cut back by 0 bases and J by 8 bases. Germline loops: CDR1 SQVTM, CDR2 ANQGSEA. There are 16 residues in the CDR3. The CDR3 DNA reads TGCAGCGTTGAAGATCTTACCCTAGCGGGGGGAGATGAGCAGTTCTTC. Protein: CSVEDLTLAGGDEQFF.

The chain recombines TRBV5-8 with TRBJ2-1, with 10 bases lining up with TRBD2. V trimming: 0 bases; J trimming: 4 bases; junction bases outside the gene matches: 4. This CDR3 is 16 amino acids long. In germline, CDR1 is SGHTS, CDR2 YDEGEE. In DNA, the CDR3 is TGTGCCAGCAGCTTGGGGCTAGCGGGGGTATACAATGAGCAGTTCTTC. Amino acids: CASSLGLAGVYNEQFF.

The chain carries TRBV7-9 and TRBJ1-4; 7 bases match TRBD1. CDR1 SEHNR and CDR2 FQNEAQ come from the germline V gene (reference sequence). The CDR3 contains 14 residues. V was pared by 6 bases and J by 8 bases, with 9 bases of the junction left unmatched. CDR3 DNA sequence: TGTGCCAGCAGTTGGACAGGCTTTGGGGAAAAACTGTTTTTT. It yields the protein CASSWTGFGEKLFF.

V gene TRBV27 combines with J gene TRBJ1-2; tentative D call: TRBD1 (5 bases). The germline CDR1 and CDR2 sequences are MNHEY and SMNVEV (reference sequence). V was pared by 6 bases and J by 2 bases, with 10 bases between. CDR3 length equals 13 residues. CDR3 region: CASSPGQNYGYTF. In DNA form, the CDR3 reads TGTGCCAGCAGCCCCGGACAAAACTATGGCTACACCTTC.

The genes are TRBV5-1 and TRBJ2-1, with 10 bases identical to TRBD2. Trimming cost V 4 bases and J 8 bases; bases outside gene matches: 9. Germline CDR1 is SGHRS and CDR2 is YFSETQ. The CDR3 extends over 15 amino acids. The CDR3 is CASSRLAGARDEQFF. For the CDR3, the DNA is TGCGCCAGCAGCCGTCTAGCGGGAGCACGCGATGAGCAGTTCTTC.

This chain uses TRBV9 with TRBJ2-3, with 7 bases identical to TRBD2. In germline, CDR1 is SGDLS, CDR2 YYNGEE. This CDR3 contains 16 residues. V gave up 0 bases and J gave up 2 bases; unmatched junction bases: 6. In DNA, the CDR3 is TGTGCCAGCAGCGTAGCTTCCGCGGGAGACACAGATACGCAGTATTTT. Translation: CASSVASAGDTDTQYF.

The CDR3 sequence is CAWSPPSPASFF. CDR3 bases: TGTGCCTGGAGTCCACCAAGTCCTGCGTCGTTCTTC. The chain is built from TRBV30 and TRBJ2-1; the D is unclear. Germline CDR1 is GTSNPN and CDR2 is SVGIG (reference sequence). The CDR3 sequence is 12 residues long. V shed 2 bases and J shed 15 bases, with 17 bases lying between them.

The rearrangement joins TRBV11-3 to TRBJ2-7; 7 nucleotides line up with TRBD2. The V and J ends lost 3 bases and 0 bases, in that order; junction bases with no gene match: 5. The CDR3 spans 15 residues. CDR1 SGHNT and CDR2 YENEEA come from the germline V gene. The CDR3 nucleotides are TGTGCCAGCAGCTTGGCGCGGGACTACTCCTACGAGCAGTACTTC. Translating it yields CASSLARDYSYEQYF.

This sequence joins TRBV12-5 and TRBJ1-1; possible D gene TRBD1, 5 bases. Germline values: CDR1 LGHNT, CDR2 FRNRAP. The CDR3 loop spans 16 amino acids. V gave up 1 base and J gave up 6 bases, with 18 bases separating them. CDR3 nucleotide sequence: TGTGCTAGTGGTTTGGACCCGGCAGGGTCTGGCCCTGAAGCTTTCTTT. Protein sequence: CASGLDPAGSGPEAFF.

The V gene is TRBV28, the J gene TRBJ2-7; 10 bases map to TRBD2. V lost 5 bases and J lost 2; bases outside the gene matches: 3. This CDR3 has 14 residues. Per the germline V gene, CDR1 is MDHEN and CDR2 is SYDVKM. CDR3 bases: TGTGCCAGCAGTACTAGCGGGATTGCCTACGAGCAGTACTTC. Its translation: CASSTSGIAYEQYF.

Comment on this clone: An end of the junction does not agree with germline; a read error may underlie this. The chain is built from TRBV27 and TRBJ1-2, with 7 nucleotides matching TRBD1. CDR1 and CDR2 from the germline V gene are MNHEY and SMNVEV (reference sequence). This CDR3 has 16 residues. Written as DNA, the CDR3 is TGTGCCAGCAGTCTATCGCGGGCAGGGGGGCTGTGGGGCTACACCTTC. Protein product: CASSLSRAGGLWGYTF.

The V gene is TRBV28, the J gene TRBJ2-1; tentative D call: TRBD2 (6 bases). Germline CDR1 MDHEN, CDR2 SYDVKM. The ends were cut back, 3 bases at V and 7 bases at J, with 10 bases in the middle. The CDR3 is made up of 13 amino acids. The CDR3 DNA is TGTGCCAGCAGTTTTGTCGGAGGGAATGAGCAGTTCTTC. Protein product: CASSFVGGNEQFF. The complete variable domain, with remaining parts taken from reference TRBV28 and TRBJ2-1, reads DVKVTQSSRYLVKRTGEKVFLECVQDMDHENMFWYRQDPGLGLRLIYFSYDVKMKEKGDIPEGYSVSREKKERFSLILESASTNQTSMYLCASSFVGGNEQFFGPGTRLTVL.

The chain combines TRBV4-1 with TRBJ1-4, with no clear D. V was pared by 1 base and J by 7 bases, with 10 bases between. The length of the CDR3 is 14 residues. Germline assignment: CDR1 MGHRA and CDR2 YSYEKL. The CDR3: CASSQVIGIEKLFF. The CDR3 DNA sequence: TGCGCCAGCAGCCAAGTAATCGGGATTGAAAAACTGTTTTTT.

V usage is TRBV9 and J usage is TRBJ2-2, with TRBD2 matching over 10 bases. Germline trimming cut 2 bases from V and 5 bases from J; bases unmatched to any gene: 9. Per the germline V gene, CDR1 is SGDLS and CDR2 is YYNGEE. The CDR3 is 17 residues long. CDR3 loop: CASSVAAAGGVTGELFF. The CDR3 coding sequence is TGTGCCAGCAGCGTTGCCGCAGCGGGAGGGGTAACCGGGGAGCTGTTTTTT.

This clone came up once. CDR3: CASSQRSVSTDTQYF. The CDR3 region has the DNA TGTGCCAGCAGCCAGCGGTCGGTTAGCACAGATACGCAGTATTTT. The rearrangement links TRBV7-9 to TRBJ2-3, with D tentatively TRBD2 (5 bases). Germline V gene data show CDR1 as SEHNR and CDR2 as FQNEAQ (reference sequence). There are 15 residues in the CDR3. The V end was cut by 5 bases, the J end by 0 bases, with 12 bases between.

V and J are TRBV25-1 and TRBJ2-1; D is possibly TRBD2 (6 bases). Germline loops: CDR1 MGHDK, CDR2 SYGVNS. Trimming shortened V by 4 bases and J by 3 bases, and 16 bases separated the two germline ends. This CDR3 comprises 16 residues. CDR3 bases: TGTGCCAGCAGTGTCGGGAGTCTTACATACTACAATGAGCAGTTCTTC. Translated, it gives CASSVGSLTYYNEQFF.

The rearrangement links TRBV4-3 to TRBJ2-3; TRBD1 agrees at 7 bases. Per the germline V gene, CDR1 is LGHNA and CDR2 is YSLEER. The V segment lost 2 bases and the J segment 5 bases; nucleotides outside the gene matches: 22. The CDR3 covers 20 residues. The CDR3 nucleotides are TGCGCCAGCAGCCAAAAAGGGTGGGCCCTGACAGGGCTGGCAGGAGATACGCAGTATTTT. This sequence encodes CASSQKGWALTGLAGDTQYF.

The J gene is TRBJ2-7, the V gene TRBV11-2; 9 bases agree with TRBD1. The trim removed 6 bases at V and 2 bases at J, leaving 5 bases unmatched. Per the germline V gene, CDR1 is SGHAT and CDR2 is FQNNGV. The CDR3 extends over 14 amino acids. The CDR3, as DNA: TGTGCCAGCAGTCCCGGGACAGGGCCCTACGAGCAGTACTTC. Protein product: CASSPGTGPYEQYF. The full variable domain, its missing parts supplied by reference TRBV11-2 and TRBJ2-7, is EAGVAQSPRYKIIEKRQSVAFWCNPISGHATLYWYQQILGQGPKLLIQFQNNGVVDDSQLPKDRFSAERLKGVDSTLKIQPAKLEDSAVYLCASSPGTGPYEQYFGPGTRLTVT.

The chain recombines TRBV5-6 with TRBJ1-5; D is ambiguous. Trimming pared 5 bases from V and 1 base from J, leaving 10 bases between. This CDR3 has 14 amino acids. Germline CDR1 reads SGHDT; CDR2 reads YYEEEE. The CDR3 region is CASRRAASNQPQHF. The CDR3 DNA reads TGTGCCAGCAGGCGGGCCGCAAGCAATCAGCCCCAGCATTTT.

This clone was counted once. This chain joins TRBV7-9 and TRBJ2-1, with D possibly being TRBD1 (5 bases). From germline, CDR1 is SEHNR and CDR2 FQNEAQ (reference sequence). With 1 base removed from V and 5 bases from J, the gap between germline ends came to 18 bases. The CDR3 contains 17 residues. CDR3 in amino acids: CASSLDLGQGLNNEQFF. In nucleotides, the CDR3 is TGTGCCAGCAGCTTAGACTTGGGGCAGGGCCTAAACAATGAGCAGTTCTTC. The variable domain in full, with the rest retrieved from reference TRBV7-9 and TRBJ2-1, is DTGVSQNPRHKITKRGQNVTFRCDPISEHNRLYWYRQTLGQGPEFLTYFQNEAQLEKSRLLSDRFSAERPKGSFSTLEIQRTEQGDSAMYLCASSLDLGQGLNNEQFFGPGTRLTVL.

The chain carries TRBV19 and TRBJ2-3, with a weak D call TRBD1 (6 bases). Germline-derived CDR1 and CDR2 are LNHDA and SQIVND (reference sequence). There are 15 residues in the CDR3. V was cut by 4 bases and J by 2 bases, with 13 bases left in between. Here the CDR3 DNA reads TGTGCCAGTAGTAACCCCAGGGGCTACACAGATACGCAGTATTTT. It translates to CASSNPRGYTDTQYF.

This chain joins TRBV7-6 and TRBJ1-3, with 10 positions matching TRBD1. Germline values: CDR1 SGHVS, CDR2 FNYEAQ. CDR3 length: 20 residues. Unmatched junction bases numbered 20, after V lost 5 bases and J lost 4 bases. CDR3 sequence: CASSRTGTGEFRAGGNTIYF. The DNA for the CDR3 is TGTGCCAGCAGCCGTACCGGGACAGGGGAATTTAGGGCGGGAGGAAACACCATATATTTT.

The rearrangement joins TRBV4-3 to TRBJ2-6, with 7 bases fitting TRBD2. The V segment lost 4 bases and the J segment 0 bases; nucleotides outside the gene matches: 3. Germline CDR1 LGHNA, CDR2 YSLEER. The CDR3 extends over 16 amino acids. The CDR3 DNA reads TGCGCCAGCAGCCCGACTAGCAGCTCTGGGGCCAACGTCCTGACTTTC. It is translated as CASSPTSSSGANVLTF.

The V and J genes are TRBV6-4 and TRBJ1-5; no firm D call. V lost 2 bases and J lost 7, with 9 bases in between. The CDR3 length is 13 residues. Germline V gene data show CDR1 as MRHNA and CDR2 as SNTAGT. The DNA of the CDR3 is TGTGCCAGCAGTGACCGACCCGGGCAGCCCCAGCATTTT. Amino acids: CASSDRPGQPQHF.

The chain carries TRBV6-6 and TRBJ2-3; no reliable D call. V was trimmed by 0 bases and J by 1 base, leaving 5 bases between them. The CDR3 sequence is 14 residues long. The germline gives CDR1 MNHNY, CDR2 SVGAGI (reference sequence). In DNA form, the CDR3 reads TGTGCCAGCAGTTACTCGGGCGGCACAGATACGCAGTATTTT. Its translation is CASSYSGGTDTQYF.